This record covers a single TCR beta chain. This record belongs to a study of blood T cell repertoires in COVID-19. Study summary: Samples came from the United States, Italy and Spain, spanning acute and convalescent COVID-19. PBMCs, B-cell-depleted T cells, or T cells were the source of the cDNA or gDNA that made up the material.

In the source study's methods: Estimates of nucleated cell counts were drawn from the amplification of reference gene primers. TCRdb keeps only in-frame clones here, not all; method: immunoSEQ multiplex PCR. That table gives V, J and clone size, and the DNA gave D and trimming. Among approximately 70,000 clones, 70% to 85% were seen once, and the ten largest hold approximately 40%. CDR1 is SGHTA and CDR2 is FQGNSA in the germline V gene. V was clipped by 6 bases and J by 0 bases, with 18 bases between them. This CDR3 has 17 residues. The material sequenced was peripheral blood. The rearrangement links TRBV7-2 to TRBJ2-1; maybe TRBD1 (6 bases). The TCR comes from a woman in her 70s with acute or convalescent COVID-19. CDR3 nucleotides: TGTGCCAGCAGTACCCCCCAGGGGCGGAGCTCCTACAATGAGCAGTTCTTC. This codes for CASSTPQGRSSYNEQFF.